A single sample is the source of the 17 T cell receptor beta chains below, sequenced in a study of vaccination and CD4 T cells after COVID-19. Their target antigens are unknown. Cultured CD4+ T cell DNA was sequenced using the Oncomine TCR Beta short-read assay. Each CDR3 protein is one row after TCRdb ran MiXCR on the PCR reads. The sample yields about 19,000 distinct CDR3 sequences, around two fifths seen once. Specified treatment: approximately nine-day PBMC culture with coronavirus spike peptide pools or control peptides (ViraFEST assay). The specimen sequenced was cultured CD4+ T cells from blood. Receptors were obtained from a human donor with COVID-19.

Only a few counts were recorded for this clonotype. This sequence joins TRBV11-2 and TRBJ1-2; tentative D call: TRBD1 (5 bases). Germline V gene lookup returns CDR1 SGHAT and CDR2 FQNNGV. This CDR3 region has 13 residues. Trimming shortened V by 4 bases and J by 3 bases, and 9 bases separated the two germline ends. The chain's CDR3 is CASSWQGDYGYTF. DNA of the CDR3: TGTGCCAGCAGCTGGCAGGGAGACTATGGCTACACCTTC.

In nucleotides, the CDR3 is TGTGCCAGCAGTTACAGGGGGCTTAACACCGGGGAGCTGTTTTTT. Its translation: CASSYRGLNTGELFF. The V and J genes are TRBV12-3 or TRBV12-4 and TRBJ2-2, with 9 bases matching TRBD1. The CDR3 runs 15 residues. Germline trimming cut 4 bases from V and 2 bases from J; bases unmatched to any gene: 2.

This clonotype was detected a few times. J is TRBJ2-3 and V is TRBV7-6, with D perhaps matching TRBD1 (5 bases). The CDR3 is 15 residues long. V dropped 3 bases and J dropped 4 bases, with 14 bases sitting between them. Germline V CDR1 and CDR2: SGHVS, FNYEAQ. For the CDR3, the DNA is TGTGCCAGCAGCTTCCTAAAACAGACAGCAGATACGCAGTATTTT. As protein: CASSFLKQTADTQYF.

V usage is TRBV20-1 and J usage is TRBJ2-7; D perhaps matches TRBD1 (6 bases). The V gene lost 4 bases and the J gene lost 2 bases, with 15 bases spanning the gap. The CDR3 contains 14 residues. Germline V lookup: CDR1 DFQATT, CDR2 SNEGSKA (reference sequence). Here the CDR3 reads CSATTRGYPYEQYF. CDR3 nucleotides: TGCAGTGCTACGACGAGGGGGTATCCCTACGAGCAGTACTTC.

The chain recombines TRBV7-2 with TRBJ2-3; D not certain. This CDR3 is 15 amino acids long. V was cut by 1 base and J by 1 base, with 9 bases left in between. CDR1 and CDR2 (germline): SGHTA, FQGNSA. CDR3 loop: CASSLDPVRTDTQYF. Written as DNA, the CDR3 is TGTGCCAGCAGCTTAGACCCAGTCCGCACAGATACGCAGTATTTT.

This chain joins TRBV6-1 and TRBJ2-5, with D maybe TRBD2 (6 bases). Germline values: CDR1 MNHNS, CDR2 SASEGT. V was shortened by 5 bases and J by 5 bases, with 21 bases between the two germline ends. This CDR3 has 16 residues. CDR3 protein: CASSPGLVSAHETQYF. CDR3 nucleotides: TGTGCCAGCAGTCCGGGACTGGTGAGTGCCCATGAGACCCAGTACTTC.

J is TRBJ1-6 and V is TRBV11-2; D remains unclear. Germline assignment: CDR1 SGHAT and CDR2 FQNNGV. Deletions cut 0 bases from V and 1 base from J, with 16 bases between. The CDR3 contains 19 residues. CDR3 amino acids: CASSLDKLAGFSYNSPLHF. In DNA, the CDR3 is TGTGCCAGCAGCTTAGATAAGTTAGCGGGTTTTTCCTATAATTCACCCCTCCACTTT.

Only one count was recorded for this clonotype. This sequence joins TRBV6-5 and TRBJ1-1, with D maybe TRBD1 (5 bases). CDR3 length: 14 residues. Deletions cut 0 bases from V and 1 base from J, with 6 bases between. Per the germline V gene, CDR1 is MNHEY and CDR2 is SVGAGI. The CDR3 coding sequence is TGTGCCAGCAGTTACTCTGGGGCGAACACTGAAGCTTTCTTT. Its protein is CASSYSGANTEAFF.

The chain carries TRBV7-9 and TRBJ1-5, with 10 bases fitting TRBD1. CDR1 is SEHNR, CDR2 FQNEAQ, per germline (reference sequence). After removal of 5 bases from V and 10 bases from J, the junction contained 14 bases not matched to a gene. The CDR3 has 16 amino acids. The chain's CDR3 is CASSRTGQGQKGPQHF. Here the CDR3 DNA reads TGTGCCAGCAGCCGGACGGGACAGGGGCAGAAGGGTCCCCAGCATTTT.

This clonotype turned up a few times. The chain carries TRBV19 and TRBJ1-2, with 8 bases aligning to TRBD1. The CDR3 is made up of 13 amino acids. Germline CDR1 and CDR2: LNHDA and SQIVND (reference sequence). After removal of 6 bases from V and 3 bases from J, the junction contained 3 bases not matched to a gene. DNA for the CDR3: TGTGCCAGTAGCATGACAGGGGACTATGGCTACACCTTC. It encodes CASSMTGDYGYTF.

A single count supports this clonotype. The rearrangement links TRBV7-2 to TRBJ2-3; perhaps D is TRBD1 or TRBD2 (6 bases each). Germline assignment: CDR1 SGHTA and CDR2 FQGNSA. The V gene lost 1 base and the J gene lost 0 bases, with 14 bases spanning the gap. The CDR3 consists of 17 residues. This CDR3 is CASSLGQGRRSTDTQYF. The CDR3, as DNA: TGTGCCAGCAGCTTAGGGCAGGGGAGGAGGAGCACAGATACGCAGTATTTT. Full variable domain (rest looked up from reference TRBV7-2 and TRBJ2-3): GAGVSQSPSNKVTEKGKDVELRCDPISGHTALYWYRQSLGQGLEFLIYFQGNSAPDKSGLPSDRFSAERTGGSVSTLTIQRTQQEDSAVYLCASSLGQGRRSTDTQYFGPGTRLTVL.

This clonotype occurred a few times. The chain is built from TRBV20-1 and TRBJ2-1; D is perhaps TRBD2 (7 bases). The CDR3 consists of 17 residues. V was shortened by 3 bases and J by 7 bases, with 25 bases between the two germline ends. Germline CDR1 is DFQATT and CDR2 is SNEGSKA (reference sequence). The CDR3 protein is CSASSAGRRGGRNEQFF. The CDR3 DNA sequence: TGCAGTGCTAGTTCGGCCGGGAGGAGGGGGGGCCGGAATGAGCAGTTCTTC.

The chain combines TRBV12-3 or TRBV12-4 with TRBJ1-5; tentative D call: TRBD1 (6 bases). The CDR3 runs to 15 residues. Trimming removed 2 bases from V and 1 base from J, with 9 bases in between. The CDR3 is CASSLYRDSNQPQHF. As DNA, the CDR3 is TGTGCCAGCAGTTTATACAGGGACAGCAATCAGCCCCAGCATTTT.

This clonotype was found a few times. The chain uses TRBV27 and TRBJ1-6; 10 positions match TRBD1. The CDR3 contains 15 residues. CDR1 and CDR2 (germline): MNHEY, SMNVEV (reference sequence). The V gene end was trimmed by 3 bases and the J gene end by 9 bases; junction bases not matched to a gene: 5. The CDR3 DNA is TGTGCCAGCAGTTTTGGGACAGGGGAAAGTTCACCCCTCCACTTT. It codes for CASSFGTGESSPLHF.

The chain has TRBV2 and TRBJ2-2; D gene unclear. Between the trimmed V and J ends, which lost 2 bases and 2 bases, there was a span of 6 bases. This CDR3 is 14 amino acids long. From germline, CDR1 is SNHLY and CDR2 FYNNEI. Here the CDR3 reads CASSESSNTGELFF. Here the CDR3 DNA reads TGTGCCAGCAGTGAATCGAGTAACACCGGGGAGCTGTTTTTT.

The V gene is TRBV7-8, the J gene TRBJ1-5; D unresolved. The CDR3 is made up of 16 amino acids. Trimming removed 1 base from V and 2 bases from J, with 12 bases in between. Looked up from germline, CDR1 is SGHVS and CDR2 is FQNEAQ. As DNA, the CDR3 is TGTGCCAGCAGCTTAGGGACCACGAGGGGCAATCAGCCCCAGCATTTT. This gives the protein CASSLGTTRGNQPQHF.

The chain couples TRBV11-2 to TRBJ2-3; 8 bases agree with TRBD1. Germline CDR1 SGHAT, CDR2 FQNNGV. After removal of 5 bases from V and 6 bases from J, the junction contained 10 bases not matched to a gene. The CDR3 has 15 residues. The CDR3 region has the DNA TGTGCCAGCAGCGCCTGGGCAGGGGGCTCGGATACGCAGTATTTT. Its protein is CASSAWAGGSDTQYF.